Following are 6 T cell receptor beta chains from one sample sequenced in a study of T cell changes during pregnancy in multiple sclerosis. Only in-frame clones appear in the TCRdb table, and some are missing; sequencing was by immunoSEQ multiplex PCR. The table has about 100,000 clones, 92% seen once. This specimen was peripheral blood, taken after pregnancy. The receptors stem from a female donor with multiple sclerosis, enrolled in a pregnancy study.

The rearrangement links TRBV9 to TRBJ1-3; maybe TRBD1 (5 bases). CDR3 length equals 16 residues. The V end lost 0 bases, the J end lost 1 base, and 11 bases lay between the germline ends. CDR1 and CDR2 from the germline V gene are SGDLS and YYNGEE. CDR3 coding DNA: TGTGCCAGCAGCGTAGCTCCAGGGACTTCTGGAAACACCATATATTTT. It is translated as CASSVAPGTSGNTIYF.

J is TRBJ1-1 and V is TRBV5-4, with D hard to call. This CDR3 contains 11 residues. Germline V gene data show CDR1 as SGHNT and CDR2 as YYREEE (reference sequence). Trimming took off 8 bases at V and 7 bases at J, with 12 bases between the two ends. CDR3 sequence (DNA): TGTGCCAGTGGAGGGTTACGTGAAGCTTTCTTT. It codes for CASGGLREAFF.

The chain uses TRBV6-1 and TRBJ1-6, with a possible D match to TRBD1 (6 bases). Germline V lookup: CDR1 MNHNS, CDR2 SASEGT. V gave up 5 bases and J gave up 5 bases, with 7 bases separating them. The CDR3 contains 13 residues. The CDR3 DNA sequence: TGTGCCAGCAGTACAGGGAATAATTCACCCCTCCACTTT. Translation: CASSTGNNSPLHF.

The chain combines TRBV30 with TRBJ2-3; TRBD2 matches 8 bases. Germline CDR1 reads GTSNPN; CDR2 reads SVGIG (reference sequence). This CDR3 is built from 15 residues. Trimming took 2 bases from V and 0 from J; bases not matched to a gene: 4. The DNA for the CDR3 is TGTGCCTGGAGTCGACTAGCGTCTAGCACAGATACGCAGTATTTT. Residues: CAWSRLASSTDTQYF.

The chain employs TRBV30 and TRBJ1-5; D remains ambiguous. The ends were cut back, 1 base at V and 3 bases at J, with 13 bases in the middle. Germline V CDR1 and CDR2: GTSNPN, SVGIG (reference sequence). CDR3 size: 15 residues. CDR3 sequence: CAWSARLHTNQPQHF. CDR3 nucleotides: TGTGCCTGGAGTGCACGACTCCATACCAATCAGCCCCAGCATTTT.

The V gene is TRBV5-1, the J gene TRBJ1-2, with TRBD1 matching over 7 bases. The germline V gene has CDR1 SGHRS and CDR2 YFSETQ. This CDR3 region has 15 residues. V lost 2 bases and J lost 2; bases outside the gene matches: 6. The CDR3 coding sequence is TGCGCCAGCAGCTTAGAGCCGGGACAGAACTATGGCTACACCTTC. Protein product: CASSLEPGQNYGYTF.